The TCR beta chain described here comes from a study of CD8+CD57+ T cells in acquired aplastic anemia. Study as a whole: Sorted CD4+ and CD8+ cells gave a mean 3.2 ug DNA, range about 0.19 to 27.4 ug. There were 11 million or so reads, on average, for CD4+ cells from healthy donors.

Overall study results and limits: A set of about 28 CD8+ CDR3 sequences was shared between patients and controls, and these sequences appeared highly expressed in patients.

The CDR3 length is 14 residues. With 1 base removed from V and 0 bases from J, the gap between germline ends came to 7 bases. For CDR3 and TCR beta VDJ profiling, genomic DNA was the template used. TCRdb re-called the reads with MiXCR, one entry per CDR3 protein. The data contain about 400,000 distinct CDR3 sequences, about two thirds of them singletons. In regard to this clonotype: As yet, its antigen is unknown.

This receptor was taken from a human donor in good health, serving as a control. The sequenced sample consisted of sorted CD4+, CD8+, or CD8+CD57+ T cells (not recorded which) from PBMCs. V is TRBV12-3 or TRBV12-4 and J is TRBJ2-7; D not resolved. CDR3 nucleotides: TGTGCCAGCAGTTTAGGACCGTACTCCTACGAGCAGTACTTC. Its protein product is CASSLGPYSYEQYF.